The next 2 T cell receptor beta chains were all read from a single sample in a study of T-cell reconstitution after alpha-beta-depleted transplantation in children. During its preparation, the TCRbeta library received unique molecular identifiers. Using its own MiXCR run on the PCR reads, TCRdb lists one record per CDR3 protein. The data contain over 150,000 distinct CDR3 sequences, 13% to 15% of them singletons. The starting material was PBMCs from the stem cell graft donor, obtained from the stem cell graft. Receptors were obtained from a human donor who donated a stem cell graft to a child with acute lymphoblastic leukemia.

This clonotype was observed at least ten times. This chain joins TRBV5-1 and TRBJ2-2; a possible D gene is TRBD1 (5 bases). The CDR3 loop spans 14 amino acids. Per germline, CDR1 SGHRS and CDR2 YFSETQ. Trimming shortened V by 6 bases and J by 1 base, and 10 bases separated the two germline ends. The CDR3 bases are TGCGCCAGCAAGGAGACAGTGAACACCGGGGAGCTGTTTTTT. This translates into CASKETVNTGELFF.

V is TRBV7-2 and J is TRBJ1-2; D perhaps matches TRBD1 (5 bases). Trimming cost V 5 bases and J 4 bases, with 14 bases left between them. Per germline, CDR1 SGHTA and CDR2 FQGNSA. The CDR3 sequence is 14 residues long. The CDR3 nucleotides read TGTGCCAGCAGCCTGAGGGGCAGGGCCTATGGCTACACCTTC. Translating it yields CASSLRGRAYGYTF.